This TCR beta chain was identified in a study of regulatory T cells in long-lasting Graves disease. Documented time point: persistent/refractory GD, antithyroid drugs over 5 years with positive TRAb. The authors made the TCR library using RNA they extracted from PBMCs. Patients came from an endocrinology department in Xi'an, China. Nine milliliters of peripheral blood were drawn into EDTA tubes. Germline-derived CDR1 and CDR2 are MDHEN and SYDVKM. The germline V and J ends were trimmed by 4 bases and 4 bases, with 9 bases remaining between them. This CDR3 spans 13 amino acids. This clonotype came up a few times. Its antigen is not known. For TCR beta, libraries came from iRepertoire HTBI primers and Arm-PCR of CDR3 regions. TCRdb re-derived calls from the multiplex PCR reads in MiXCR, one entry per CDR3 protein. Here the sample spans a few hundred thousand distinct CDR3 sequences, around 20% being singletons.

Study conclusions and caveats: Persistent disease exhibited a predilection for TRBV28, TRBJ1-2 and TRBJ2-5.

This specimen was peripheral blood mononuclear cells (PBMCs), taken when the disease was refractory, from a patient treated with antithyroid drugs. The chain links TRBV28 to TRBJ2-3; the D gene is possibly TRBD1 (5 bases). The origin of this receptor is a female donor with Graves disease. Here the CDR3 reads CASSSPTADTQYF. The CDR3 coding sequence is TGTGCCAGCAGTTCCCCGACAGCAGATACGCAGTATTTT.